A selection of T cell receptor beta chains follows, all from one sample in a study of metastatic and nonmetastatic thyroid tumors. MiXCR was used by TCRdb to re-call the PCR reads. This sample yields tens of thousands of clones, of which around 33% are seen a single time; about 16% belongs to the top ten. Specimen: tumor tissue. These receptor sequences come from a female donor with papillary thyroid cancer or a benign thyroid nodule (not recorded which). Some clones in this sample may be carry-over from other donors' samples. The CDR3 runs from the conserved cysteine through the conserved F or W. D genes are given only for firm matches. The listing skips clone size in some rows; elsewhere it reads once, few, many or a size class.

j_call: TRBJ1-5; cdr3_length: 13; v_call: TRBV19; d_call: -; clone_size: few; cdr3_aa: CASKGQGYQPQHF; cdr3_nt: TGTGCCTCAAAAGGGCAGGGCTATCAGCCCCAGCATTTT
j_call: TRBJ1-6; cdr3_length: 12; v_call: TRBV5-1; d_call: -; clone_size: -; cdr3_aa: CASSLGNSPLHF; cdr3_nt: TGCGCCAGCAGCTTGGGGAACTCACCCCTCCACTTT
j_call: TRBJ1-2; cdr3_length: 13; v_call: TRBV6-1; d_call: -; clone_size: -; cdr3_aa: CASRTGFNYGYTF; cdr3_nt: TGTGCCAGCAGAACAGGGTTCAACTATGGCTACACCTTC
j_call: TRBJ1-6; cdr3_length: 16; v_call: TRBV6-2/TRBV6-3; d_call: -; clone_size: many; cdr3_aa: CASSISGGNYNSPLHF; cdr3_nt: TGTGCCAGCAGCATCTCCGGGGGCAACTATAATTCACCCCTCCACTTT
j_call: TRBJ1-5; cdr3_length: 12; v_call: TRBV19; d_call: -; clone_size: few; cdr3_aa: CASSGRSLPQHF; cdr3_nt: TGTGCCAGTAGCGGACGGAGCCTGCCCCAGCATTTT
j_call: TRBJ2-3; cdr3_length: 17; v_call: TRBV5-1; d_call: TRBD2; clone_size: -; cdr3_aa: CASSQRTSGVSTDTQYF; cdr3_nt: TGCGCCAGCAGCCAACGGACTAGCGGTGTTAGCACAGATACTCAGTATTTT
j_call: TRBJ2-2; cdr3_length: 15; v_call: TRBV6-6; d_call: -; clone_size: few; cdr3_aa: CASSYKPRGTGELFF; cdr3_nt: TGTGCCAGCAGTTACAAGCCCCGGGGGACCGGGGAGCTGTTTTTT
j_call: TRBJ2-7; cdr3_length: 14; v_call: TRBV6-2/TRBV6-3; d_call: -; clone_size: large; cdr3_aa: CASERGGGNDEQYF; cdr3_nt: TGTGCCAGCGAGAGGGGGGGGGGCAACGACGAGCAGTACTTC
j_call: TRBJ1-2; cdr3_length: 12; v_call: TRBV28; d_call: -; clone_size: -; cdr3_aa: CASSQGNYGYTF; cdr3_nt: TGTGCCAGCAGTCAGGGGAACTATGGCTACACCTTC
j_call: TRBJ2-1; cdr3_length: 16; v_call: TRBV15; d_call: TRBD2; clone_size: -; cdr3_aa: CATSSRGRVVYNEQFF; cdr3_nt: TGTGCCACCAGCAGTCGAGGGAGGGTGGTTTACAATGAGCAGTTCTTC
j_call: TRBJ1-1; cdr3_length: 15; v_call: TRBV10-2; d_call: -; clone_size: -; cdr3_aa: CASSELDVPRDEAFF; cdr3_nt: TGCGCCAGCAGTGAACTCGACGTGCCTAGGGACGAAGCTTTCTTT
j_call: TRBJ1-2; cdr3_length: 13; v_call: TRBV10-3; d_call: TRBD1; clone_size: few; cdr3_aa: CAIRPRQGGGYTF; cdr3_nt: TGTGCCATCAGACCTAGACAGGGTGGGGGCTACACCTTC
j_call: TRBJ2-1; cdr3_length: 18; v_call: TRBV27; d_call: -; clone_size: few; cdr3_aa: CASSWASGQRKTYNEQFF; cdr3_nt: TGTGCCAGCAGTTGGGCTAGCGGACAGAGAAAGACCTACAATGAGCAGTTCTTC
j_call: TRBJ1-1; cdr3_length: 13; v_call: TRBV5-1; d_call: -; clone_size: -; cdr3_aa: CASSQDPPRQAFF; cdr3_nt: TGCGCCAGCAGCCAGGATCCCCCGAGACAAGCTTTCTTT
j_call: TRBJ1-6; cdr3_length: 14; v_call: TRBV28; d_call: TRBD1; clone_size: -; cdr3_aa: CASRRDSDNSPLHF; cdr3_nt: TGTGCCAGCAGACGGGACAGCGATAATTCACCCCTCCACTTT
j_call: TRBJ2-7; cdr3_length: 11; v_call: TRBV6-2/TRBV6-3; d_call: -; clone_size: -; cdr3_aa: CASSGSYEQYF; cdr3_nt: TGTGCCAGTAGCGGCTCCTACGAGCAGTACTTC
j_call: TRBJ2-1; cdr3_length: 15; v_call: TRBV6-1; d_call: TRBD1; clone_size: few; cdr3_aa: CAGRADRGDRNEQFF; cdr3_nt: TGTGCCGGCAGGGCGGACAGGGGCGACCGGAATGAGCAGTTCTTC
j_call: TRBJ2-5; cdr3_length: 14; v_call: TRBV13; d_call: -; clone_size: -; cdr3_aa: CASSPGEGEETQYF; cdr3_nt: TGTGCCAGCAGCCCCGGGGAGGGGGAAGAGACCCAGTACTTC
j_call: TRBJ2-2; cdr3_length: 16; v_call: TRBV4-1; d_call: -; clone_size: -; cdr3_aa: CASSRGGMGSVGELFF; cdr3_nt: TGCGCCAGCAGCCGCGGTGGGATGGGGTCGGTCGGGGAGCTGTTTTTT
j_call: TRBJ2-6; cdr3_length: 15; v_call: TRBV28; d_call: -; clone_size: -; cdr3_aa: CASSLGGSGANVLTF; cdr3_nt: TGTGCCAGCAGTTTAGGGGGCTCAGGGGCCAACGTCCTGACTTTC
j_call: TRBJ2-1; cdr3_length: 15; v_call: TRBV6-6; d_call: TRBD1; clone_size: few; cdr3_aa: CASSYSNDRGDEQFF; cdr3_nt: TGTGCCAGCAGTTACTCGAATGACAGGGGGGATGAGCAGTTCTTC
j_call: TRBJ2-7; cdr3_length: 17; v_call: TRBV6-6; d_call: TRBD2; clone_size: few; cdr3_aa: CASIYSRNLAGSYEQYF; cdr3_nt: TGTGCCAGCATTTACTCGCGGAACTTAGCGGGATCCTACGAGCAGTACTTC
j_call: TRBJ1-3; cdr3_length: 13; v_call: TRBV6-1; d_call: -; clone_size: -; cdr3_aa: CTSSGDKVDTIYF; cdr3_nt: TGTACCAGCAGTGGGGACAAGGTTGACACCATATATTTT
j_call: TRBJ2-6; cdr3_length: 17; v_call: TRBV11-1; d_call: TRBD1; clone_size: -; cdr3_aa: CASSVGQGISGANVLTF; cdr3_nt: TGTGCCAGCAGCGTGGGACAGGGGATTTCTGGGGCCAACGTCCTGACTTTC
j_call: TRBJ2-7; cdr3_length: 17; v_call: TRBV7-8; d_call: TRBD1; clone_size: -; cdr3_aa: CASSTFFRDRTLDEQYF; cdr3_nt: TGTGCCAGCAGCACCTTCTTCCGGGACAGGACCCTAGACGAGCAGTACTTC
j_call: TRBJ2-1; cdr3_length: 16; v_call: TRBV28; d_call: TRBD2; clone_size: -; cdr3_aa: CASNPLDQRGHNEQFF; cdr3_nt: TGTGCCAGCAACCCCCTTGACCAGCGGGGCCACAATGAGCAGTTCTTC
j_call: TRBJ2-2; cdr3_length: 16; v_call: TRBV28; d_call: -; clone_size: few; cdr3_aa: CASSALGLGFTGELFF; cdr3_nt: TGTGCCAGCAGTGCCCTGGGACTGGGGTTCACCGGGGAGCTGTTTTTT
j_call: TRBJ2-7; cdr3_length: 14; v_call: TRBV6-1; d_call: TRBD2; clone_size: -; cdr3_aa: CASSRWREDLEQYF; cdr3_nt: TGTGCCAGCAGTAGGTGGCGGGAGGACCTCGAGCAGTACTTC
j_call: TRBJ2-1; cdr3_length: 15; v_call: TRBV6-6; d_call: -; clone_size: few; cdr3_aa: CASSYSGGVYNEQFF; cdr3_nt: TGTGCCAGCAGTTACTCTGGGGGCGTCTACAATGAGCAGTTCTTC
j_call: TRBJ1-5; cdr3_length: 13; v_call: TRBV2; d_call: -; clone_size: few; cdr3_aa: CASSDPYPQPQHF; cdr3_nt: TGTGCCAGCAGTGATCCTTACCCACAGCCCCAGCATTTT
j_call: TRBJ2-7; cdr3_length: 16; v_call: TRBV5-1; d_call: TRBD2; clone_size: -; cdr3_aa: CASSALAGVGLIEQYF; cdr3_nt: TGCGCCAGCAGCGCCTTAGCGGGAGTTGGGCTAATCGAGCAGTACTTC
j_call: TRBJ2-2; cdr3_length: 11; v_call: TRBV7-9; d_call: -; clone_size: -; cdr3_aa: CASSIYGELFF; cdr3_nt: TGTGCCAGCAGCATTTACGGGGAGCTGTTTTTT
j_call: TRBJ2-7; cdr3_length: 13; v_call: TRBV7-8; d_call: TRBD2; clone_size: -; cdr3_aa: CASSLPGGYEQYF; cdr3_nt: TGTGCCAGCAGCTTACCGGGGGGGTACGAGCAGTACTTC
j_call: TRBJ2-2; cdr3_length: 16; v_call: TRBV28; d_call: -; clone_size: few; cdr3_aa: CASSLSGTHNTGELFF; cdr3_nt: TGTGCCAGCAGTCTTTCCGGGACTCATAACACCGGGGAGCTGTTTTTT
j_call: TRBJ1-6; cdr3_length: 16; v_call: TRBV10-1; d_call: TRBD1; clone_size: many; cdr3_aa: CASSESGAGGSSPLHF; cdr3_nt: TGCGCCAGCAGTGAGTCTGGGGCAGGGGGAAGTTCACCCCTCCACTTT
j_call: TRBJ1-2; cdr3_length: 13; v_call: TRBV20-1; d_call: -; clone_size: -; cdr3_aa: CSAQDVARYGYTF; cdr3_nt: TGCAGTGCTCAAGACGTGGCCCGCTATGGCTACACCTTC
j_call: TRBJ1-5; cdr3_length: 13; v_call: TRBV12-3/TRBV12-4; d_call: -; clone_size: few; cdr3_aa: CASSPRGNQPQHF; cdr3_nt: TGTGCCAGCAGTCCAAGGGGAAATCAGCCCCAGCATTTT
j_call: TRBJ2-1; cdr3_length: 16; v_call: TRBV20-1; d_call: -; clone_size: few; cdr3_aa: CSARDFGSLSYNEQFF; cdr3_nt: TGCAGTGCTAGAGATTTTGGTAGCCTTTCCTACAATGAGCAGTTCTTC
j_call: TRBJ2-2; cdr3_length: 19; v_call: TRBV24-1; d_call: -; clone_size: -; cdr3_aa: CATSAPSRRDNANTGELFF; cdr3_nt: TGTGCCACCAGTGCACCCTCCCGCCGGGACAACGCGAACACCGGGGAGCTGTTTTTT
j_call: TRBJ2-1; cdr3_length: 16; v_call: TRBV20-1; d_call: -; clone_size: -; cdr3_aa: CSAYEPRGGFYNEQFF; cdr3_nt: TGCAGTGCCTACGAACCGAGGGGGGGGTTCTACAATGAGCAGTTCTTC
j_call: TRBJ2-2; cdr3_length: 14; v_call: TRBV30; d_call: -; clone_size: -; cdr3_aa: CAWRLDRNTGELFF; cdr3_nt: TGTGCCTGGAGGTTGGATAGGAACACCGGGGAGCTGTTTTTT
j_call: TRBJ2-7; cdr3_length: 16; v_call: TRBV20-1; d_call: -; clone_size: -; cdr3_aa: CSASKGGGTAAYEQYF; cdr3_nt: TGCAGTGCTAGTAAAGGGGGAGGGACAGCGGCCTACGAGCAGTACTTC